This T cell receptor beta chain appears in the sequencing data of a study of blood T cell repertoires in COVID-19. Authors' analysis steps: Amplification with reference gene primers provided the estimates of nucleated cell counts. Sequencing was performed with immunoSEQ multiplex PCR; in TCRdb, only in-frame clones are kept and a portion is missing. D and trimming were read from the DNA, whereas the V and J calls and clone size are those reported in that table. The data contain approximately 65,000 clones, 80% to 90% of them singletons. The specimen sequenced was peripheral blood. The clonotype originates from a middle-aged man with acute or convalescent COVID-19.

The CDR3 loop is CASSLQGNTIYF. CDR3 bases: TGTGCCAGCAGCTTACAGGGGAACACCATATATTTT. The V gene is TRBV7-9, the J gene TRBJ1-3; TRBD1 might be the D (6 bases). The germline CDR1 and CDR2 sequences are SEHNR and FQNEAQ (reference sequence). The CDR3 loop spans 12 amino acids. The V end was cut by 2 bases, the J end by 7 bases, with 6 bases between.